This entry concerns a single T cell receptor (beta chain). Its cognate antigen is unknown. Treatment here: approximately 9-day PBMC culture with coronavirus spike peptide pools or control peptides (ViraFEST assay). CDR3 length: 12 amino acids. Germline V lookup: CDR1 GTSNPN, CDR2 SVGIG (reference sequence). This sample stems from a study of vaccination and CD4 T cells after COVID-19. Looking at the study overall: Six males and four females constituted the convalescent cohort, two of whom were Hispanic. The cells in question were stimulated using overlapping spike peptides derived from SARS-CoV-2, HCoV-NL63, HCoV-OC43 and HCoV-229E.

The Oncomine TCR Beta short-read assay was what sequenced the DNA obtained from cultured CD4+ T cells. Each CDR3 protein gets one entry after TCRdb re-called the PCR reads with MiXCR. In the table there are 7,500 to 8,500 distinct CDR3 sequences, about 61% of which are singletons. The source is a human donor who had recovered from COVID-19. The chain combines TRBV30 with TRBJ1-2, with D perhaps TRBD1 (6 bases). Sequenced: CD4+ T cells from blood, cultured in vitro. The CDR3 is CAFGQLNYGYTF. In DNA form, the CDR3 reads TGTGCTTTTGGACAGCTAAACTATGGCTACACCTTC.